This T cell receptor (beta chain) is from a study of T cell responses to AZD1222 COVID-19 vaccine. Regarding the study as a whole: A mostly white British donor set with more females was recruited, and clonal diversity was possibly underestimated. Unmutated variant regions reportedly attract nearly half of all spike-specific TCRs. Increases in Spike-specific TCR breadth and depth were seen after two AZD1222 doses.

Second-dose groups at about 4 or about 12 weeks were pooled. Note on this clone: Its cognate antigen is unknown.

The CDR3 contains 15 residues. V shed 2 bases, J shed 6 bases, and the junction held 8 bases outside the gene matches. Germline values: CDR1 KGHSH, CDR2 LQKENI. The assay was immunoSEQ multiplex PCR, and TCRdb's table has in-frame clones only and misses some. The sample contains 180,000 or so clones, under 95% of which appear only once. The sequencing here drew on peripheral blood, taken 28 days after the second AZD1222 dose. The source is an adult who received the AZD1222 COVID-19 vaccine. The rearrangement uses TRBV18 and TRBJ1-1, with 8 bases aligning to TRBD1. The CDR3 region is CASSPNQARGPEAFF. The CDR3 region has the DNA TGTGCCAGCTCACCAAATCAGGCCAGGGGGCCTGAAGCTTTCTTT.